This T cell receptor (beta chain) was identified during a study of blood T cell repertoires in COVID-19. Looking at the study overall: Samples representing acute and convalescent COVID-19 were sourced from the United States, Italy and Spain.

V was clipped by 8 bases and J by 4 bases, with 23 bases between them. CDR1 is KGHSH and CDR2 is LQKENI in the germline V gene. The CDR3 is made up of 16 amino acids. Sequenced by immunoSEQ multiplex PCR; TCRdb stores in-frame clones only, minus some. The table includes hundreds of thousands of clones, about 91% detected once. The chain employs TRBV18 and TRBJ1-1, with a tentative D call TRBD1 (5 bases). Sequencing input: PBMCs or T cells enriched from blood (not recorded which). This receptor was obtained from a woman in her late teens or twenties who had recovered from COVID-19. DNA for the CDR3: TGTGCCAGCACCCCGGGGGGATCTTGGTCATCCACTGAAGCTTTCTTT. Encoded protein: CASTPGGSWSSTEAFF.